One and the same sample provided the 15 T cell receptor beta chains below, sequenced in a study of pediatric ulcerative colitis. Method: immunoSEQ multiplex PCR; TCRdb's copy keeps in-frame clones and lacks some. The data hold tens of thousands of clones, with about 87% observed a single time. The sequencing input was blood. The origin of the receptors is a boy between 10 and 17 years old who was a control in a study of pediatric ulcerative colitis.

The gene calls are TRBV4-2 and TRBJ1-2; the D is unclear. The CDR3 runs 11 residues. Trimming removed 3 bases at V and 8 bases at J, with 7 bases between. Germline values: CDR1 LGHNA, CDR2 YNFKEQ. CDR3 DNA: TGTGCCAGCAGCCAGTCGGGAGGCTACACCTTC. It translates to CASSQSGGYTF.

CDR3 coding DNA: TGTGCCAGCAGCGACCCTGCAGGGTTTGCCTACGAGCAGTACTTC. This sequence encodes CASSDPAGFAYEQYF. This sequence joins TRBV6-1 and TRBJ2-7, with D perhaps TRBD1 (5 bases). Germline CDR1 reads MNHNS; CDR2 reads SASEGT. This CDR3 has 15 residues. The V gene lost 6 bases and the J gene lost 2 bases, with 17 bases spanning the gap.

The CDR3 loop is CASSTWTATYEQYF. The DNA for the CDR3 is TGTGCCAGCAGCACATGGACAGCGACTTACGAGCAGTACTTC. The genes are TRBV7-2 and TRBJ2-7; D possibly corresponds to TRBD1 (6 bases). The CDR3 extends over 14 amino acids. V lost 5 bases to trimming and J lost 4 bases, with 15 bases between them. The germline gives CDR1 SGHTA, CDR2 FQGNSA.

The chain has TRBV5-6 and TRBJ2-7; 8 bases match TRBD1. The CDR3 is made up of 14 amino acids. V dropped 4 bases and J dropped 2; count of bases not matched to a gene: 5. The V gene's germline CDR1 is SGHDT and CDR2 YYEEEE. DNA of the CDR3: TGTGCCAGCAGCCGACAGGGGACAGCCTACGAGCAGTACTTC. Its protein product is CASSRQGTAYEQYF.

The genes are TRBV6-1 and TRBJ2-1, with D possibly TRBD1 on 6 matching bases. The CDR3 has 15 residues. Trimming left V 1 base short and J 4 bases short, with 11 bases between. Germline assignment: CDR1 MNHNS and CDR2 SASEGT. The CDR3 nucleotides read TGTGCCAGCAGTGAAGTTGGGGGCGGGTACAATGAGCAGTTCTTC. Translation: CASSEVGGGYNEQFF.

V usage is TRBV23-1 and J usage is TRBJ1-5; 10 nucleotides agree with TRBD1. TRBV23-1 carries the ORF label, with uncertain function. The V and J ends lost 6 bases and 3 bases, in that order; junction bases with no gene match: 11. The CDR3 extends over 17 amino acids. This chain's CDR3 is CASRRRPGQGFNQPQHF. CDR3 DNA sequence: TGCGCCAGCAGAAGACGCCCGGGACAGGGGTTCAATCAGCCCCAGCATTTT.

This clone showed up just a few times. This sequence joins TRBV27 and TRBJ1-1; D gene ambiguous. The CDR3 has 15 amino acids. Germline V gives CDR1 MNHEY, CDR2 SMNVEV (reference sequence). Trimming took 0 bases from V and 3 from J, leaving 11 bases between them. The CDR3 sequence: CASSLSNVKDTEAFF. CDR3 nucleotide sequence: TGTGCCAGCAGTTTATCGAACGTAAAGGACACTGAAGCTTTCTTT.

The rearrangement joins TRBV14 to TRBJ1-1, with D hard to call. Trimming shortened V by 4 bases and J by 8 bases, and 8 bases separated the two germline ends. CDR1 is SGHDN and CDR2 is FVKESK in the germline V gene. The CDR3 runs to 11 residues. The CDR3 DNA is TGTGCCAGCAGCCCATATACAGAAGCTTTCTTT. It is translated as CASSPYTEAFF. The full variable domain, completed using reference TRBV14 and TRBJ1-1, is EAGVTQFPSHSVIEKGQTVTLRCDPISGHDNLYWYRRVMGKEIKFLLHFVKESKQDESGMPNNRFLAERTGGTYSTLKVQPAELEDSGVYFCASSPYTEAFFGQGTRLTVV.

This clone appeared a single time. This chain joins TRBV6-6 and TRBJ2-3; D is unclear. The CDR3 extends over 13 amino acids. V lost 1 base and J lost 3, with 5 bases in between. Per the germline V gene, CDR1 is MNHNY and CDR2 is SVGAGI (reference sequence). The CDR3 reads CASSYLETDTQYF. CDR3 DNA sequence: TGTGCCAGCAGTTACTTAGAGACAGATACGCAGTATTTT.

Concerning this clone: Other DNA sequences in the same sample also yield this CDR3. For the CDR3, the DNA is TGTGCCAGCAGCGTAGACAGCTCTGGAAACACCATATATTTT. Translation gives CASSVDSSGNTIYF. The chain uses TRBV9 and TRBJ1-3; D call uncertain. Trimming stripped 0 bases from V and 0 bases from J, with 4 bases between. This CDR3 comprises 14 residues. Germline CDR1 reads SGDLS; CDR2 reads YYNGEE. Drawing the rest from reference TRBV9 and TRBJ1-3, the complete variable domain is DSGVTQTPKHLITATGQRVTLRCSPRSGDLSVYWYQQSLDQGLQFLIQYYNGEERAKGNILERFSAQQFPDLHSELNLSSLELGDSALYFCASSVDSSGNTIYFGEGSWLTVV.

This chain uses TRBV28 with TRBJ2-2, with D maybe TRBD2 (5 bases). Trimming cost V 3 bases and J 5 bases, with 16 bases left between them. Germline lookup yields CDR1 MDHEN and CDR2 SYDVKM. This CDR3 region has 16 residues. The CDR3 spells CASSFGDLRETGELFF. The CDR3 DNA reads TGTGCCAGCAGTTTTGGGGATTTGAGGGAAACCGGGGAGCTGTTTTTT. Filled out from reference TRBV28 and TRBJ2-2, the complete variable domain reads DVKVTQSSRYLVKRTGEKVFLECVQDMDHENMFWYRQDPGLGLRLIYFSYDVKMKEKGDIPEGYSVSREKKERFSLILESASTNQTSMYLCASSFGDLRETGELFFGEGSRLTVL.

The V gene is TRBV19, the J gene TRBJ2-1; 10 bases line up with TRBD1. Per germline, CDR1 LNHDA and CDR2 SQIVND (reference sequence). The CDR3 has 15 amino acids. Trimming at V came to 5 bases and at J to 8 bases, leaving 9 bases not matched to a gene. CDR3 coding DNA: TGTGCCAGTAGTGCAAAGGGGACAGGGGACTATGAGCAGTTCTTC. Its protein is CASSAKGTGDYEQFF.

CDR3 amino acids: CASSPIGLVREAFF. For the CDR3, the DNA is TGTGCCAGCAGCCCTATCGGTCTGGTCCGGGAAGCTTTCTTT. J is TRBJ1-1 and V is TRBV28, with D hard to call. The CDR3 covers 14 residues. Germline CDR1 MDHEN, CDR2 SYDVKM. Trimming removed 6 bases at V and 8 bases at J, with 19 bases between.

This chain uses TRBV19 with TRBJ2-1, with 10 bases aligning to TRBD1. The germline V gene encodes CDR1 LNHDA and CDR2 SQIVND (reference sequence). This CDR3 region has 16 residues. J gave up 1 base and V 4 bases, and 4 bases lay outside the gene matches. CDR3 nucleotide sequence: TGTGCCAGTAGTACTCGGACAGGGGGGTCCTACAATGAGCAGTTCTTC. It specifies CASSTRTGGSYNEQFF.

This clone was picked up one time. V usage is TRBV5-1 and J usage is TRBJ1-2; D call uncertain. The CDR3 length is 17 residues. CDR1 and CDR2 (germline): SGHRS, YFSETQ. V lost 0 bases to trimming and J lost 4 bases, with 19 bases between them. The chain's CDR3 is CASSLAYSSLRSYGYTF. The CDR3, as DNA: TGCGCCAGCAGCTTGGCCTATTCGTCCCTAAGGAGCTATGGCTACACCTTC. Full variable domain (outside the CDR3, taken from reference TRBV5-1 and TRBJ1-2): KAGVTQTPRYLIKTRGQQVTLSCSPISGHRSVSWYQQTPGQGLQFLFEYFSETQRNKGNFPGRFSGRQFSNSRSEMNVSTLELGDSALYLCASSLAYSSLRSYGYTFGSGTRLTVV.